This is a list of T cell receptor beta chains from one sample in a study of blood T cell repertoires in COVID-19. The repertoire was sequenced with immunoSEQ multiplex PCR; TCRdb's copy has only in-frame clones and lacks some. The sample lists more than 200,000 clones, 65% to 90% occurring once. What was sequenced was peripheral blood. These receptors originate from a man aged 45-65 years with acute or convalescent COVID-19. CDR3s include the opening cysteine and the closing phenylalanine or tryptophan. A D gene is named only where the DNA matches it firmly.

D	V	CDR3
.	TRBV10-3	CAISEYTGSNGYTF
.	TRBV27	CASSPGLRRETQYF
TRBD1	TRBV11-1	CASSLGQGPYNEQFF
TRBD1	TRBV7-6	CASSLEGQGAGEQYF
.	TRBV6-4	CASSQYSNQPQHF
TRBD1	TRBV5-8	CASSLTFGQGEAFF
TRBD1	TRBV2	CASKSEGTDYGYTF
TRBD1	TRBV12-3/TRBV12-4	CASSLAGGYEQYF
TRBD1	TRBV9	CASSAPGQGAIGYTF
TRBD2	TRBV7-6	CASSTQRGGYNEQFF
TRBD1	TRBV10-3	CATGKGGTDYGYTF
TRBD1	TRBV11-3	CASSARYRGSYNEQFF
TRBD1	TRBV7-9	CASSLGIQGDLSSPLHF
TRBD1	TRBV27	CASKPSQGLGNTIYF
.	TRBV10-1	CASSEDFNYGYTF
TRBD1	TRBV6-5	CASRTGQGEKLFF
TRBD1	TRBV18	CASSPERTGFGTNEKLFF
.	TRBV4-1	CASSQDREAAPNTEAFF
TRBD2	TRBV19	CASSIGGTSGGRSTDTQYF
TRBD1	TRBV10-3	CAISDRTGVALNYAAFF
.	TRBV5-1	CASSLEARRDTGELFF
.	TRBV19	CASSIARGPTYEQYF
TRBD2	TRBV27	CASSTRLAGGSYEQYF
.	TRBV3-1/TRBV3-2	CASSLTMNTEAFF
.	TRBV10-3	CAISELNEQFF
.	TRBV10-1	CASSGQSNTGELFF
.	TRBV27	CASSPSGLREKLFF
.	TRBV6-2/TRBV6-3	CASSYSEGALNEQFF
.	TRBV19	CASNGPPYNEQFF
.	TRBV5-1	CASSLERSSYNEQFF
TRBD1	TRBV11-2	CASSLQGARGRGYTF
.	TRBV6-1	CASSDEYGGLLNSPLHF
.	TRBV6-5	CASTYSGREHYGYTF
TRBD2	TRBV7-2	CASSSLAGGYNEQFF
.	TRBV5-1	CASSLAPSSGANVLTF
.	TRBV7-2	CASSSIRGGREGQPQHF
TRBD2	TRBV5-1	CASSWTTSGIYEQYF
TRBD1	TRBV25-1	CASTRTGGYGYTF
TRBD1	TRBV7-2	CASSFDRAYGYTF